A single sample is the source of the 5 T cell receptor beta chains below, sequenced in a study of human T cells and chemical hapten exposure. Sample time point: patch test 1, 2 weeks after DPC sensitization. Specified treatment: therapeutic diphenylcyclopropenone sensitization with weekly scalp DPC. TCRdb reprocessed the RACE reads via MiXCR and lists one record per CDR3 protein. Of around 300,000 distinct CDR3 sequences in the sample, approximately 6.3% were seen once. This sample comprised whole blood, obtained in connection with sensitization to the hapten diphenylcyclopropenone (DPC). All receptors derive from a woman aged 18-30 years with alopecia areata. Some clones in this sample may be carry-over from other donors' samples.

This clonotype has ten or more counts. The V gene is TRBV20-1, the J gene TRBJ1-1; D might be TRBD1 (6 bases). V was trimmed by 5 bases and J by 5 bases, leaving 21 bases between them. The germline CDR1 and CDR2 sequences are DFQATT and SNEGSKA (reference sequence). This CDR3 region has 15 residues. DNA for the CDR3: TGCAGTGCTCCCCGGTGGGAGGGTAGGGGGACTGAAGCTTTCTTT. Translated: CSAPRWEGRGTEAFF.

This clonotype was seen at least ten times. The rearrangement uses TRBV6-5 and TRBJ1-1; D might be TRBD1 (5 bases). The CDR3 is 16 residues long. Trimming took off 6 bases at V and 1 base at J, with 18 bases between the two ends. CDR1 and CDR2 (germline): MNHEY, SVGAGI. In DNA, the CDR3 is TGTGCCAGCAGGCTGGGGACCTCGGGGAGGAACACTGAAGCTTTCTTT. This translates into CASRLGTSGRNTEAFF.

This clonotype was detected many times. In DNA form, the CDR3 reads TGTGCCAGCGAGAGGGAGATAGGTACCGGGGAGCTGTTTTTT. It codes for CASEREIGTGELFF. This sequence joins TRBV7-2 and TRBJ2-2; TRBD2 is a possible D gene (5 bases). Per the germline V gene, CDR1 is SGHTA and CDR2 is FQGNSA. This CDR3 contains 14 residues. Trimming cost V 8 bases and J 5 bases, with 15 bases left between them.

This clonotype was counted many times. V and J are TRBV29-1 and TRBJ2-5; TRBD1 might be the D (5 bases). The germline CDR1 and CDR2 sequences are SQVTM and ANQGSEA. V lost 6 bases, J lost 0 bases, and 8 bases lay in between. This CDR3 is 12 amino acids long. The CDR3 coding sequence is TGCAGCGTCCAGGGATACCAAGAGACCCAGTACTTC. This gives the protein CSVQGYQETQYF.

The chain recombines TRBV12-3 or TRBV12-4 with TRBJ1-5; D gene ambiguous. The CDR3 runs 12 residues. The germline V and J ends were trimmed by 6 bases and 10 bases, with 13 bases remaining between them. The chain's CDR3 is CASSLGLGPQHF. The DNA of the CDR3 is TGTGCCAGCAGCCTAGGTCTAGGACCCCAGCATTTT.